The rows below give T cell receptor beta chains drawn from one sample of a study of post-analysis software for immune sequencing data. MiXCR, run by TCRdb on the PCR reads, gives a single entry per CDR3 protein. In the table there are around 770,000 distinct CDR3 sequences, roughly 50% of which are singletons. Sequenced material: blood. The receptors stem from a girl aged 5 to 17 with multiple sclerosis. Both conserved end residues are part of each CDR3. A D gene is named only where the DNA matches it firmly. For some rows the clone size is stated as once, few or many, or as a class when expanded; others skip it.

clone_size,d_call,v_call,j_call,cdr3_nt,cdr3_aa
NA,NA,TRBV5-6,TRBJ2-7,TGTGCCAGCAGCTTACCCGGGGCAAGCTCCTACGAGCAGTACTTC,CASSLPGASSYEQYF
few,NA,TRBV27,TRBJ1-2,TGTGCCAGCAGTTCCCCGGACCGCGCGGGGGACTATGGCTACACCTTC,CASSSPDRAGDYGYTF
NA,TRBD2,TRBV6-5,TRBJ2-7,TGTGCCAGCAGGACGGGAGGGTGGGGCGAGCAGTACTTC,CASRTGGWGEQYF
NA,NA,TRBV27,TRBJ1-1,TGTGCCAGCAGTACCCTTTCGAACACTGAGGCTTTCTTT,CASSTLSNTEAFF
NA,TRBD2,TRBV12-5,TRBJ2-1,TGTGCTAGTGGGAAGGGACTAGCGGGAGTCAATGAGCAGTTCTTC,CASGKGLAGVNEQFF
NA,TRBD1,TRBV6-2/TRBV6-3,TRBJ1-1,TGTGCCAGCAGTTATCTCCCGGGACAGGGTTTTTACCTGAACACTGAAGCTTTCTTT,CASSYLPGQGFYLNTEAFF
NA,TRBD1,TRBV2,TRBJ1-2,TGTGCCTCGGACAGGGGGGCGGATGGCTACACCTTC,CASDRGADGYTF
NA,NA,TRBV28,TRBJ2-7,TGTGCCAGTCGGCGGCACCCTTACGAGCAGTACTTC,CASRRHPYEQYF
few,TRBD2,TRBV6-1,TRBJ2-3,TGTGCCAGCAGTGGCCCCACTAGCGGGAGGATCCCTAGCACAGATACGCAGTATTTT,CASSGPTSGRIPSTDTQYF
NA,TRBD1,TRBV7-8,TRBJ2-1,TGTGCCAGCAGCCCCGCACCCGGGGACAGGCCTAGCTCCTACAATGAGCAGTTCTTC,CASSPAPGDRPSSYNEQFF